This T cell receptor (beta chain) appears in the sequencing data of a study of CD8 T cells in ankylosing spondylitis. The study's findings and limits: There was reportedly significant enrichment of clones that were disease-linked in matched ankylosing spondylitis synovial fluid. Made up of eight highly homologous variants, a TCR beta motif appeared characteristic of ankylosing spondylitis blood. In reactive arthritis synovial fluid and blood, some motif variants had been reported before. Clones linked with disease were CD8+ and fairly uncommon in the peripheral blood.

CDR3 length: 14 residues. J gave up 10 bases and V 6 bases, and 12 bases lay outside the gene matches. In this sample, this clonotype turned up a few times. What it binds is unknown. TCRdb passed the 5' RACE reads through MiXCR, listing each CDR3 protein once. Of around 390,000 distinct CDR3 sequences in the sample, 20% to 25% were seen once. The sequenced sample was blood, either unsorted or a sorted T cell fraction (not recorded which). This TCR was sampled from a male donor with ankylosing spondylitis. The V call is TRBV12-3 or TRBV12-4, the J call TRBJ2-4; 7 bases are shared with TRBD2. CDR3 sequence reads: CASSHGAAGEIQYF. Written as DNA, the CDR3 is TGTGCCAGCAGCCACGGCGCCGCGGGGGAGATTCAGTACTTC.